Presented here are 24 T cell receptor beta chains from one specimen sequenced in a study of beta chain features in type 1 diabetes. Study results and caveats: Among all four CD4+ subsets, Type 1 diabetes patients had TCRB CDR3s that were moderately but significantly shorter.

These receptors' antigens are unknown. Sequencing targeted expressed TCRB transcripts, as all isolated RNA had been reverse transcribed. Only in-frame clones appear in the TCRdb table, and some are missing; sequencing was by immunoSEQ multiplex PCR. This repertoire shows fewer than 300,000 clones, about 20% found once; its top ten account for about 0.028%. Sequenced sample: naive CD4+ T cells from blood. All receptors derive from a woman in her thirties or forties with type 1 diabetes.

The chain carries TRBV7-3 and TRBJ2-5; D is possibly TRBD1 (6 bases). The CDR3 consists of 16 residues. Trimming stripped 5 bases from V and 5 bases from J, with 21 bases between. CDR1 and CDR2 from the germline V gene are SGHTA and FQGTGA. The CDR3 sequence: CASSQVGTPYRETQYF. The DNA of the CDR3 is TGTGCCAGCAGCCAGGTTGGGACACCCTACCGGGAGACCCAGTACTTC.

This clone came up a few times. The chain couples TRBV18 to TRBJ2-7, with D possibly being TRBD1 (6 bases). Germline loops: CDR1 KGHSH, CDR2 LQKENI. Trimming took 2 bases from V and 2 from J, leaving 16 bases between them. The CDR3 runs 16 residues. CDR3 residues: CASSPVRRTDAYEQYF. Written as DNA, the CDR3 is TGTGCCAGCTCACCAGTGCGGAGGACAGACGCCTACGAGCAGTACTTC.

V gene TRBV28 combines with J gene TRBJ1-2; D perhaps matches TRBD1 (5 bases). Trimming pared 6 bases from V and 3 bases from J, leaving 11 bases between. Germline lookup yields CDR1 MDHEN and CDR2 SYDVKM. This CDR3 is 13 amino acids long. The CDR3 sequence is CASSEGEDYGYTF. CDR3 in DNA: TGTGCCAGCAGCGAAGGGGAGGACTATGGCTACACCTTC.

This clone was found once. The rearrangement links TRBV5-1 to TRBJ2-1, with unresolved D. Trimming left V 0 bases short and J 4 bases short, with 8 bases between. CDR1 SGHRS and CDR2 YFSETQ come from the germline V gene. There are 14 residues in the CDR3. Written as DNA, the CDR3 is TGCGCCAGCAGCTTGGAGCCAGGTTACAATGAGCAGTTCTTC. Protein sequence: CASSLEPGYNEQFF. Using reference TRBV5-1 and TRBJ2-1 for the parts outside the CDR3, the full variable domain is KAGVTQTPRYLIKTRGQQVTLSCSPISGHRSVSWYQQTPGQGLQFLFEYFSETQRNKGNFPGRFSGRQFSNSRSEMNVSTLELGDSALYLCASSLEPGYNEQFFGPGTRLTVL.

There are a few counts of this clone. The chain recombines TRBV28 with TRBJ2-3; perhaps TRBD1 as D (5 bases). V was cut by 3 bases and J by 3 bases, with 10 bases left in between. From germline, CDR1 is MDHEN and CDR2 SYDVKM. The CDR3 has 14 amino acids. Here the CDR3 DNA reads TGTGCCAGCAGTTTGGACACCTGGACAGATACGCAGTATTTT. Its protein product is CASSLDTWTDTQYF. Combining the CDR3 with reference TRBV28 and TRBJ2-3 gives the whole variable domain DVKVTQSSRYLVKRTGEKVFLECVQDMDHENMFWYRQDPGLGLRLIYFSYDVKMKEKGDIPEGYSVSREKKERFSLILESASTNQTSMYLCASSLDTWTDTQYFGPGTRLTVL.

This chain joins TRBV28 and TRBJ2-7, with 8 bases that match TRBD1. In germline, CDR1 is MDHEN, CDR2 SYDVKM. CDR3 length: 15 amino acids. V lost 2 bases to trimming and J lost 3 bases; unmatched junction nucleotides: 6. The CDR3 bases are TGTGCCAGCAGTTTAGAGACAGGGGCTAACTACGAGCAGTACTTC. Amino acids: CASSLETGANYEQYF.

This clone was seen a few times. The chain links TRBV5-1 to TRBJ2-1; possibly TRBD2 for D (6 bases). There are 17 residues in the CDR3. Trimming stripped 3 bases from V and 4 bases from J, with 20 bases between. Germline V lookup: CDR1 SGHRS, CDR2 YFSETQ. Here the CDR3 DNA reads TGCGCCAGCAGCTCTCGACTAGTCGGTCCAGGATACAATGAGCAGTTCTTC. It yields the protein CASSSRLVGPGYNEQFF.

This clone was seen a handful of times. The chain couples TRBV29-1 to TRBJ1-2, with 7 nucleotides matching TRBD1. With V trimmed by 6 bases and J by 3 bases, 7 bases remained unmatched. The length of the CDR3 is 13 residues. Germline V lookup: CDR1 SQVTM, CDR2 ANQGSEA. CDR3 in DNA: TGCAGCGTATCCACCGGGACAGACTATGGCTACACCTTC. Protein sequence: CSVSTGTDYGYTF.

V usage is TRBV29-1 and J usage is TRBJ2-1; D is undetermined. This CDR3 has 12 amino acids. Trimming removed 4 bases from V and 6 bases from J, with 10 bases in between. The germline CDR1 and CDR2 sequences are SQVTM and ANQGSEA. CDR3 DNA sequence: TGCAGCGTTGCATCGGTTACCAATGAGCAGTTCTTC. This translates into CSVASVTNEQFF.

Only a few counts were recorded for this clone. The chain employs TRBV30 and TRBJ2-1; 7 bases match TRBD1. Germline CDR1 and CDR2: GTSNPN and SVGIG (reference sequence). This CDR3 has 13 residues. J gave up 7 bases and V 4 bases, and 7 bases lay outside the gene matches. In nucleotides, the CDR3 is TGTGCCTGGAATGAGGGGGCGACGAATGAGCAGTTCTTC. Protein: CAWNEGATNEQFF.

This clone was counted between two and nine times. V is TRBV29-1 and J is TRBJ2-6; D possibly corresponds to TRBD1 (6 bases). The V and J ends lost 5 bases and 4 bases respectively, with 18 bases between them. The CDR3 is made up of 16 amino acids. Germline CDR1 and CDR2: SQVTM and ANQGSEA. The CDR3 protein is CSVTSQGTSGANVLTF. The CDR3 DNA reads TGCAGCGTTACGTCGCAGGGGACGTCCGGGGCCAACGTCCTGACTTTC.

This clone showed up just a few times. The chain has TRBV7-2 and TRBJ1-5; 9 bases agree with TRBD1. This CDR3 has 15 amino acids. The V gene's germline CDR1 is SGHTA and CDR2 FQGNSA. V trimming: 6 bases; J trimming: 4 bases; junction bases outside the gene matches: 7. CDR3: CASRATGGGNQPQHF. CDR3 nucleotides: TGTGCCAGCAGAGCAACAGGGGGCGGAAATCAGCCCCAGCATTTT.

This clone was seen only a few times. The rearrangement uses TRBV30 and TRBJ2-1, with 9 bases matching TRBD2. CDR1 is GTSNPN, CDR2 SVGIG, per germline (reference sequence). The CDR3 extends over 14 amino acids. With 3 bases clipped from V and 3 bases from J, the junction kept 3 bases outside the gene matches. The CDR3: CAWRAGGVYNEQFF. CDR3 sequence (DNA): TGTGCCTGGAGGGCGGGAGGGGTCTACAATGAGCAGTTCTTC.

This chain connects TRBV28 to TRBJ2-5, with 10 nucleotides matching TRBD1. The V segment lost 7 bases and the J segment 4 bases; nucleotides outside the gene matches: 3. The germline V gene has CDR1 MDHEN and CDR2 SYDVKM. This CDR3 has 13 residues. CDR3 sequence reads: CASTDRGRETQYF. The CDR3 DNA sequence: TGTGCCAGCACAGACAGGGGGCGAGAGACCCAGTACTTC.

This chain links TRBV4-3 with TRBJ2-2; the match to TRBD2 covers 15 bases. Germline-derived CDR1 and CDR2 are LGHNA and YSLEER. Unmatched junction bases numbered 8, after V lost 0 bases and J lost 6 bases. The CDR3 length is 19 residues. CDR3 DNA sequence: TGCGCCAGCAGCCAAGATCGCGGACTAGCGGGAGGGCCTCCCGGGGAGCTGTTTTTT. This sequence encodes CASSQDRGLAGGPPGELFF.

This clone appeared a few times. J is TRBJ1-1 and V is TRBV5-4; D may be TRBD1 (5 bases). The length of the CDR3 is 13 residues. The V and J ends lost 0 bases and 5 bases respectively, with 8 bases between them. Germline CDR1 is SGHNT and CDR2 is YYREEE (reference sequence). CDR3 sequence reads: CASSLVEGTEAFF. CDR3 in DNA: TGTGCCAGCAGCTTGGTGGAGGGGACTGAAGCTTTCTTT.

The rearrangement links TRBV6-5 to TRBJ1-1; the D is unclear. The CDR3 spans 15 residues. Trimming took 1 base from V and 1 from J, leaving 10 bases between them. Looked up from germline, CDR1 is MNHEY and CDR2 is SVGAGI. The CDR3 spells CASSYLEMGNTEAFF. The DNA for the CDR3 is TGTGCCAGCAGTTACTTGGAGATGGGGAACACTGAAGCTTTCTTT.

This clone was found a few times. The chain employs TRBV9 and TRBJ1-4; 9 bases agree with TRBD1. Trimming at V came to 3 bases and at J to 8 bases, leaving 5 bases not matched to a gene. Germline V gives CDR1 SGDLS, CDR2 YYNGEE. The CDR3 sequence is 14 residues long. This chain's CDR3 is CASSGGTGWEKLFF. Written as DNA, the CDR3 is TGTGCCAGCAGCGGAGGGACAGGGTGGGAAAAACTGTTTTTT.

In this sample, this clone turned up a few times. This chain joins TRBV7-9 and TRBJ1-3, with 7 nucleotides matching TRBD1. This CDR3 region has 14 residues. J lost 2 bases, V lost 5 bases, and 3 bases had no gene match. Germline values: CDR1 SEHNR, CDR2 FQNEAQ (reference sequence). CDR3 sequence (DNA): TGTGCCAGCAGCCTAGGGACAGCTGGAAACACCATATATTTT. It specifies CASSLGTAGNTIYF. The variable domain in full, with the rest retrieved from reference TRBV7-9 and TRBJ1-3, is DTGVSQNPRHKITKRGQNVTFRCDPISEHNRLYWYRQTLGQGPEFLTYFQNEAQLEKSRLLSDRFSAERPKGSFSTLEIQRTEQGDSAMYLCASSLGTAGNTIYFGEGSWLTVV.

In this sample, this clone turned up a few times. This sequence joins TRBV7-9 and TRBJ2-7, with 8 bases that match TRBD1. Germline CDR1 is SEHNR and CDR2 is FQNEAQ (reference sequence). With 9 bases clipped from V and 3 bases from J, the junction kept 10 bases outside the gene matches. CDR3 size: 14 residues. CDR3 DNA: TGTGCCAGTTCCTACGTCGGACAGGGCTACGAGCAGTACTTC. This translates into CASSYVGQGYEQYF.

The chain's CDR3 is CASSLDGALSYGYTF. The CDR3, as DNA: TGTGCCAGCAGCTTAGATGGGGCGCTGTCCTATGGCTACACCTTC. V and J are TRBV7-9 and TRBJ1-2, with a possible D match to TRBD1 (5 bases). Germline V lookup: CDR1 SEHNR, CDR2 FQNEAQ (reference sequence). Trimming left V 1 base short and J 4 bases short, with 13 bases between. The CDR3 length is 15 residues.

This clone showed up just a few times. Here the CDR3 DNA reads TGTGCCAGCAGCTCGGACAGAAGGGAGGAAAAACTGTTTTTT. Amino acid sequence: CASSSDRREEKLFF. The genes are TRBV5-6 and TRBJ1-4; tentatively, D is TRBD1 (6 bases). The germline V gene has CDR1 SGHDT and CDR2 YYEEEE. This CDR3 comprises 14 residues. V was clipped by 3 bases and J by 8 bases, with 14 bases between them.

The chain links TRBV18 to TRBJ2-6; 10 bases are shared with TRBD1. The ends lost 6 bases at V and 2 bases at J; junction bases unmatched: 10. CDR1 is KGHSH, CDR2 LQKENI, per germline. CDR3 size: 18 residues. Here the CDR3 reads CASSPGTGARPGANVLTF. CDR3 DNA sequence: TGTGCCAGCTCTCCCGGGACAGGGGCACGCCCTGGGGCCAACGTCCTGACTTTC. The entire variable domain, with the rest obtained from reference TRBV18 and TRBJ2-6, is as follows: NAGVMQNPRHLVRRRGQEARLRCSPMKGHSHVYWYRQLPEEGLKFMVYLQKENIIDESGMPKERFSAEFPKEGPSILRIQQVVRGDSAAYFCASSPGTGARPGANVLTFGAGSRLTVL.

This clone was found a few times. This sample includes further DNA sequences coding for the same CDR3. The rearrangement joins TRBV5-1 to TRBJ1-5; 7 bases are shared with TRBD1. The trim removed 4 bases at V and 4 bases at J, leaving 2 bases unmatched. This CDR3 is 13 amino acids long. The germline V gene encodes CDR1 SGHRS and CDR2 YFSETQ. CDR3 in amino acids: CASSEGANQPQHF. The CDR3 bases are TGCGCCAGCAGCGAGGGGGCAAATCAGCCCCAGCATTTT.